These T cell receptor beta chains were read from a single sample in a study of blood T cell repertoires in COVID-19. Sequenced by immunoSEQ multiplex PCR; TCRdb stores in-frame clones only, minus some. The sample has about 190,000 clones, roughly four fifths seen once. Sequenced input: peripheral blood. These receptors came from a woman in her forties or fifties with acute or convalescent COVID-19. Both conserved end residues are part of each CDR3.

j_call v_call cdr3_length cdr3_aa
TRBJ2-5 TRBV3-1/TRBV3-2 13 CASSQPGQETQYF
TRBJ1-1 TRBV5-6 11 CASSLATEAFF
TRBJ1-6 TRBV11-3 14 CASSFWDRDSPLHF
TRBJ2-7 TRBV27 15 CASTTPGVLPYEQYF
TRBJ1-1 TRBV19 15 CASSIRAGGRTEAFF
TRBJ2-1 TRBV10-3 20 CAISQAAGQGSSGGVTEQFF
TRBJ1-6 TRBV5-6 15 CASSLVGELGTPLHF
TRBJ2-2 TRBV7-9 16 CASSFLDRGFTGELFF
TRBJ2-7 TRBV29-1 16 CSATPPRTAGSYEQYF
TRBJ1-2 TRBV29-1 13 CSGREGDSRSYTF
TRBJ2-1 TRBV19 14 CASRPAETYNEQFF
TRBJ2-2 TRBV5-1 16 CASSPEGGIYTGELFF
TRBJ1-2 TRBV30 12 CAWSGLIYGYTF
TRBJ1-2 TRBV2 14 CASQSSGVVGGYTF
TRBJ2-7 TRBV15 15 CATSRGGQGSYEQYF
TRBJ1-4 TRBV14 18 CASSQDPGGANSNEKLFF
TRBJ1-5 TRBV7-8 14 CASSTRDTNQPQHF
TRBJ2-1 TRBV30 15 CAWRGTGTRISEQFF
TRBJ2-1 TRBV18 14 CASSLEPQRGVMFF
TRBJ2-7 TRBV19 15 CASSVGQGNGYEQYF
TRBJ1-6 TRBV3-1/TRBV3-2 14 CASSQEGHNSPLHF
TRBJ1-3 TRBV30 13 CAWSRYSVETIYF
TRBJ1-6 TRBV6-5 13 CATHSRNNSPLHF
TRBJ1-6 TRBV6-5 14 CASSYSRFNSPLHF
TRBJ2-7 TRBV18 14 CASSGDRGRGEQYF
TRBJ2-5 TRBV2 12 CASSAPLGTQYF
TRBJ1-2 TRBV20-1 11 CSAWRGSGYTF
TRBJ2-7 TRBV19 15 CASSIVQGIAYEQYF
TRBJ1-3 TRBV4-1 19 CASSQEGGGTRVYGNTIYF
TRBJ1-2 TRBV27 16 CASSLRMTPGNYGYTF
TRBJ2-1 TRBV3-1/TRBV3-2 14 CASSRGTSLGEQFF
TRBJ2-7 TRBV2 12 CASKNGPYEQYF
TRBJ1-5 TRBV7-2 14 CASSWLGGSQPQHF
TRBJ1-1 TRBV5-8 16 CASSLGWGKMNTEAFF
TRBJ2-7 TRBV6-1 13 CASSGVGPYEQYF
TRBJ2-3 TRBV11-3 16 CASSLGGGGHRDTQYF
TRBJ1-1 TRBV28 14 CASYFQGRNTEAFF
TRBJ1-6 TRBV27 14 CASSLSSYNSPLYF
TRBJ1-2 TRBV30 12 CAWSVQSYGYTF
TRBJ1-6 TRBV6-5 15 CASSSGGGGNSPLHF
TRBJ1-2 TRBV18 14 CASSPWPGGDGYTF
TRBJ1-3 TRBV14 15 CASSQDAGDGNTIYF
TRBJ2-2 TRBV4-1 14 CASSQGQSTGELFF
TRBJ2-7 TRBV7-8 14 CASSQLDRGSEQYF
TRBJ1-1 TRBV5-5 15 CASSPRDRENTEAFF
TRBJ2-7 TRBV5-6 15 CASSYRPLTGYEQYF
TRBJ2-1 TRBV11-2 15 CASSYSSGSYNEQFF
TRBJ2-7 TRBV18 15 CASSPRGTSGYEQYF
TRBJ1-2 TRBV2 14 CASSRQGGGEGYTF
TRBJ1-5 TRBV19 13 CASSIRGNQPQHF
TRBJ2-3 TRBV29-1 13 CSVAPGGTDTQYF
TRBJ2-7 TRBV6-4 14 CASRKPGQAYEQYF
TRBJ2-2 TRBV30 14 CAWGGDSYTGELFF
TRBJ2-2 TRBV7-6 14 CASSPGVNTGELFF
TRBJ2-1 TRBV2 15 CASTLGRGLGNEQFF
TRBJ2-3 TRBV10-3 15 CAIRWDRSDTDTQYF
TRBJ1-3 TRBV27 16 CASTSGGADSGNTIYF